These 9 T cell receptor beta chains were sequenced from one sample in a study of blood T cell repertoires in COVID-19. Profiled with immunoSEQ multiplex PCR; TCRdb holds only in-frame clones, not every one. The sample has about 240,000 clones; 81% are singletons. Specimen: peripheral blood. The receptors originated from a woman aged 80 or over with COVID-19, enrolled during active disease.

Points on this clone: Other DNA sequences of this sample code for an identical CDR3. The chain carries TRBV6-1 and TRBJ1-5; possible D gene TRBD1, 5 bases. This CDR3 is built from 13 residues. Trimming removed 2 bases at V and 4 bases at J, with 6 bases between. CDR1 and CDR2 from the germline V gene are MNHNS and SASEGT. The CDR3 here is CASSERGNQPQHF. Here the CDR3 DNA reads TGTGCCAGCAGTGAAAGGGGAAATCAGCCCCAGCATTTT.

CDR3 region: CASSSDTGSEKLFF. DNA for the CDR3: TGTGCCAGCAGCTCAGATACAGGGTCTGAAAAACTGTTTTTT. This sequence joins TRBV7-2 and TRBJ1-4, with a possible D match to TRBD1 (6 bases). The CDR3 length is 14 residues. Trimming took off 4 bases at V and 7 bases at J, with 13 bases between the two ends. Germline-derived CDR1 and CDR2 are SGHTA and FQGNSA.

This clone has more than one count but fewer than ten. V is TRBV5-1 and J is TRBJ1-3; a possible D gene is TRBD1 (6 bases). V lost 1 base and J 3 bases, leaving 20 bases between the germline ends. The CDR3 has 18 residues. From germline, CDR1 is SGHRS and CDR2 YFSETQ. The CDR3, as DNA: TGCGCCAGCAGCTTGCTTTCCGGGTCACAGGGCCGTGGAAACACCATATATTTT. It encodes CASSLLSGSQGRGNTIYF. The entire variable domain, with the rest obtained from reference TRBV5-1 and TRBJ1-3, is as follows: KAGVTQTPRYLIKTRGQQVTLSCSPISGHRSVSWYQQTPGQGLQFLFEYFSETQRNKGNFPGRFSGRQFSNSRSEMNVSTLELGDSALYLCASSLLSGSQGRGNTIYFGEGSWLTVV.

This chain links TRBV18 with TRBJ1-5, with a tentative D call TRBD1 (5 bases). The CDR3 consists of 14 residues. Germline CDR1 and CDR2: KGHSH and LQKENI. Trimming removed 6 bases at V and 9 bases at J, with 18 bases between. The CDR3 here is CASSVQGDSGPQHF. DNA of the CDR3: TGTGCCAGCTCGGTCCAGGGCGACTCTGGGCCCCAGCATTTT.

This clone came up once. The rearrangement links TRBV6-5 to TRBJ1-4; perhaps TRBD1 as D (5 bases). Per germline, CDR1 MNHEY and CDR2 SVGAGI. CDR3 length: 16 amino acids. Trimming left V 0 bases short and J 3 bases short, with 11 bases between. CDR3 protein: CASSYSMAGSNEKLFF. The CDR3 DNA reads as TGTGCCAGCAGTTACTCGATGGCAGGGTCTAATGAAAAACTGTTTTTT.

This chain joins TRBV7-8 and TRBJ1-5, with TRBD1 matching 7 bases. The CDR3 runs to 14 residues. Germline values: CDR1 SGHVS, CDR2 FQNEAQ. V lost 6 bases, J lost 3 bases, and 5 bases stayed unmatched. CDR3: CASRGDSPNQPQHF. The CDR3 DNA is TGTGCCAGCAGGGGGGACAGTCCCAATCAGCCCCAGCATTTT. The full variable domain, completed using reference TRBV7-8 and TRBJ1-5, is GAGVSQSPRYKVAKRGQDVALRCDPISGHVSLFWYQQALGQGPEFLTYFQNEAQLDKSGLPSDRFFAERPEGSVSTLKIQRTQQEDSAVYLCASRGDSPNQPQHFGDGTRLSIL.

Here the CDR3 DNA reads TGTGCCAGCAGCGCCGGACTAGCGGGACATGAGCAGTTCTTC. Its translation is CASSAGLAGHEQFF. The chain has TRBV7-9 and TRBJ2-1, with TRBD2 identical over 12 bases. Trimming at V came to 5 bases and at J to 8 bases, leaving 4 bases not matched to a gene. CDR1 is SEHNR, CDR2 FQNEAQ, per germline (reference sequence). This CDR3 contains 14 residues. The full variable domain, its missing parts supplied by reference TRBV7-9 and TRBJ2-1, is DTGVSQNPRHKITKRGQNVTFRCDPISEHNRLYWYRQTLGQGPEFLTYFQNEAQLEKSRLLSDRFSAERPKGSFSTLEIQRTEQGDSAMYLCASSAGLAGHEQFFGPGTRLTVL.

In this sample, this clone turned up many times. This chain connects TRBV6-1 to TRBJ1-6; 7 bases map to TRBD1. Germline CDR1 and CDR2: MNHNS and SASEGT. CDR3 size: 18 residues. The V and J ends lost 3 bases and 0 bases, in that order; junction bases with no gene match: 8. As DNA, the CDR3 is TGTGCCAGCAGTGAGGGACAGCCACCGAGCTCCTATAATTCACCCCTCCACTTT. It specifies CASSEGQPPSSYNSPLHF.

This chain joins TRBV5-1 and TRBJ2-1, with 9 bases matching TRBD2. Germline values: CDR1 SGHRS, CDR2 YFSETQ. With V trimmed by 0 bases and J by 6 bases, 4 bases remained unmatched. The CDR3 consists of 15 residues. DNA for the CDR3: TGCGCCAGCAGCTTGGTTGCGGGGGGGCTCAATGAGCAGTTCTTC. Translation gives CASSLVAGGLNEQFF.